This TCR beta chain is drawn from a study of metastatic and nonmetastatic thyroid tumors. About the study: Malignant thyroid and benign thyroid patients provided blood and tumor or nodule tissue whose repertoires were compared. Study outcomes and limitations: According to reports, the diversity of TCR beta was significantly higher in malignant thyroid tumors than in benign nodules, and this held in both blood and tumor samples.

The authors' processing: Construction of a distant-metastasis classifier for papillary thyroid cancer relied on CDR3 differences across clinicopathological groups. TCRdb called clones again from the PCR reads with MiXCR. Clone size and V and J calls follow TCRdb, not the original study. The table includes some 20,000 clones, 22% detected once. In the case of this clone: Its matching antigen is unknown.

Germline V gene data show CDR1 as SGHNT and CDR2 as YENEEA. V was pared by 5 bases and J by 4 bases, with 7 bases of the junction left unmatched. The CDR3 spans 14 residues. No patient had received any treatment before thyroid surgery. The genes are TRBV11-3 and TRBJ1-2, with TRBD1 identical over 7 bases. The receptor comes from a female donor with papillary thyroid cancer or a benign thyroid nodule (not recorded which). Some clones in this sample may be carry-over from other donors' samples. Sequencing was done on a sample of adjacent normal tissue. The CDR3 nucleotides read TGTGCCAGCAGCCGCGGGACAGCGGCCTATGGCTACACCTTC. It translates to CASSRGTAAYGYTF.